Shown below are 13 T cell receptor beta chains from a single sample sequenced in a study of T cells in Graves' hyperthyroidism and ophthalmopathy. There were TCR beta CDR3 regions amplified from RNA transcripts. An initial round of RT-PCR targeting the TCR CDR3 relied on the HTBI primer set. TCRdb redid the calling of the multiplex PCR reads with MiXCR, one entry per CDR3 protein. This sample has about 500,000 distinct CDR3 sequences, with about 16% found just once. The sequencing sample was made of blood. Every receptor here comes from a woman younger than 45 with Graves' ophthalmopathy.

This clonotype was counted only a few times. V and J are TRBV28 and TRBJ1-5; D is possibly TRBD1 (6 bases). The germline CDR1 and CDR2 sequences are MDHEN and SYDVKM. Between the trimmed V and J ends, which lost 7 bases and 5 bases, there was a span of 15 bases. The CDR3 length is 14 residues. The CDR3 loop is CASNSAGAHQPQHF. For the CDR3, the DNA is TGTGCCAGCAACTCCGCAGGGGCCCATCAGCCCCAGCATTTT. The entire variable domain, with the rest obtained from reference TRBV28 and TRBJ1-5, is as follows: DVKVTQSSRYLVKRTGEKVFLECVQDMDHENMFWYRQDPGLGLRLIYFSYDVKMKEKGDIPEGYSVSREKKERFSLILESASTNQTSMYLCASNSAGAHQPQHFGDGTRLSIL.

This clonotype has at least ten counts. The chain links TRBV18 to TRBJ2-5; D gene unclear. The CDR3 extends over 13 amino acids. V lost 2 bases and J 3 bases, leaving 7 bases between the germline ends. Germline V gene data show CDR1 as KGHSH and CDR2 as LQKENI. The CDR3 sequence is CASSPEYKETQYF. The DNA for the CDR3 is TGTGCCAGCTCACCAGAGTATAAAGAGACCCAGTACTTC.

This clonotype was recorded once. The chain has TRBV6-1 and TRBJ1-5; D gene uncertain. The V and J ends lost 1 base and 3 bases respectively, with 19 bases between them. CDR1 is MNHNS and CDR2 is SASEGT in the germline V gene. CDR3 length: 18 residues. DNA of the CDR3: TGTGCCAGCAGTGAAGGGCCAGGCTTTCTCCATTCCAATCAGCCCCAGCATTTT. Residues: CASSEGPGFLHSNQPQHF.

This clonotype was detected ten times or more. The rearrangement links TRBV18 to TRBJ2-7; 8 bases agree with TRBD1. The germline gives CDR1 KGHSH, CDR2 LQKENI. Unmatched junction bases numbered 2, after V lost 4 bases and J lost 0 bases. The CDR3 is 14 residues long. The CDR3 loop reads CASSRTGSSYEQYF. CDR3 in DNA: TGTGCCAGCTCACGGACAGGGAGCTCCTACGAGCAGTACTTC.

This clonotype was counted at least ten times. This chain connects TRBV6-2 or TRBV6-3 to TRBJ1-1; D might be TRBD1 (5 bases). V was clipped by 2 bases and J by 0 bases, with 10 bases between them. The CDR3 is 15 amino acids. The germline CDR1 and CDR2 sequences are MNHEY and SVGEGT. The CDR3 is CASSYTGEMNTEAFF. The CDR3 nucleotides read TGTGCCAGCAGTTACACGGGGGAGATGAACACTGAAGCTTTCTTT.

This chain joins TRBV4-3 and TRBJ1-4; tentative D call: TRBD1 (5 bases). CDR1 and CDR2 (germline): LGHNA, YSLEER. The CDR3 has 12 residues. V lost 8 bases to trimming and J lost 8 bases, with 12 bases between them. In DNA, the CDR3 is TGCGCCAGCGGTAGGGGTTGGGAAAAACTGTTTTTT. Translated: CASGRGWEKLFF.

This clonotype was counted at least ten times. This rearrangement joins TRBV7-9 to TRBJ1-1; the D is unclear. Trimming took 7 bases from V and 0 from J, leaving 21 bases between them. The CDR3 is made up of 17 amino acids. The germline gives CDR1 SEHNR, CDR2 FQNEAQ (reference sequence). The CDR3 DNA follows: TGTGCCAGCAAAGAAAGGAGTTTAGGAAGGATGAACACTGAAGCTTTCTTT. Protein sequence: CASKERSLGRMNTEAFF.

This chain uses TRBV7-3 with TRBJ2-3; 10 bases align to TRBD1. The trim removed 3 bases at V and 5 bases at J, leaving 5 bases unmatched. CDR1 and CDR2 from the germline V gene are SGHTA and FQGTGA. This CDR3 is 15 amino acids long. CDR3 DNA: TGTGCCAGCAGCTTTGACAGGGGGCTGCAAGATACGCAGTATTTT. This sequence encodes CASSFDRGLQDTQYF.

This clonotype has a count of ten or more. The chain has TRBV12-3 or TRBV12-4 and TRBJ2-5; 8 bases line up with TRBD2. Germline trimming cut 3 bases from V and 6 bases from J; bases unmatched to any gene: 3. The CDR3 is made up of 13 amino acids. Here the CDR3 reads CASSLQREQTQYF. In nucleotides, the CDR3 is TGTGCCAGCAGTTTGCAGCGGGAGCAGACCCAGTACTTC.

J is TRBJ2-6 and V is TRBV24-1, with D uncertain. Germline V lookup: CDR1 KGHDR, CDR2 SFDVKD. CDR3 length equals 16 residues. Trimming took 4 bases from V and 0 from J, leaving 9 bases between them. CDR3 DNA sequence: TGTGCCACCAGTGACACCGGGTTCTCTGGGGCCAACGTCCTGACTTTC. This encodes CATSDTGFSGANVLTF.

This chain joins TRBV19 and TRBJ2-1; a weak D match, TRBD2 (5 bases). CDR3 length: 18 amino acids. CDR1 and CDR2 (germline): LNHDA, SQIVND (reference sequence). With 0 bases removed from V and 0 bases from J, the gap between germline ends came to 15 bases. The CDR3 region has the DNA TGTGCCAGTAGTATAGATGGGCTGGCGGGCAGCTCCTACAATGAGCAGTTCTTC. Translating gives CASSIDGLAGSSYNEQFF.

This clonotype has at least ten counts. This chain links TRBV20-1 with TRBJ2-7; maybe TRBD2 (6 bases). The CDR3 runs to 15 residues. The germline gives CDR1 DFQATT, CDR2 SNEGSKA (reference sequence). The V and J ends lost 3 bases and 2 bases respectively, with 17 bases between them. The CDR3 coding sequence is TGCAGTGCTAGTGGTGCGGCAGGGAGGACCTACGAGCAGTACTTC. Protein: CSASGAAGRTYEQYF.

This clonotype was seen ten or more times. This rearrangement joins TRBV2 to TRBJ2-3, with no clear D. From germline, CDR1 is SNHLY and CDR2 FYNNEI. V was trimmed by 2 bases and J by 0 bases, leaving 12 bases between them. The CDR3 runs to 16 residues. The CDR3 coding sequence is TGTGCCAGCAGTGAACCTGGCGGAGATAGCACAGATACGCAGTATTTT. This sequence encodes CASSEPGGDSTDTQYF.